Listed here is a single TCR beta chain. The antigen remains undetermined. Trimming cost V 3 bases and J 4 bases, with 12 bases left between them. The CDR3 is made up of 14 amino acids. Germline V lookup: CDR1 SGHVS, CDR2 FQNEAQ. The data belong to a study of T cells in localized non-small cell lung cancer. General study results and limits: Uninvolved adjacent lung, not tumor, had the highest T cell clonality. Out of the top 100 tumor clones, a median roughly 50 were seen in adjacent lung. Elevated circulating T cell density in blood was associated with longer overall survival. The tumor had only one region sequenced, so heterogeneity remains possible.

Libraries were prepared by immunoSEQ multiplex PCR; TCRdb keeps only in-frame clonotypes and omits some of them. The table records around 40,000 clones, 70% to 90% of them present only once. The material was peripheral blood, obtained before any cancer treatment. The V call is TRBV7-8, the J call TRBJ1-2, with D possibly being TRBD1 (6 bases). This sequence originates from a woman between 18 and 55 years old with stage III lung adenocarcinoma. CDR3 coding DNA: TGTGCCAGCAGCTTCGAGACAGGCTCCTATGGCTACACCTTC. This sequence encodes CASSFETGSYGYTF.